The 32 T cell receptor beta chains below were found in one sample sequenced in a study of shared clonotypes between healthy human individuals. Here immunoSEQ multiplex PCR was the method, and the copy in TCRdb shows in-frame clones only, minus some. The repertoire holds around 560,000 clones, with about 95% as singletons. CD8 cells regarded as naive lacked CD45RO, were positively chosen for CCR7, and omitted terminally differentiated effector memory CD45RA+ cells. Source material: naive CD8+ T cells sorted from blood. Source of these receptors: a woman aged 25 to 39 in good health.

This sequence joins TRBV28 and TRBJ2-7; 9 positions match TRBD1. This CDR3 comprises 18 residues. V lost 4 bases and J lost 0; bases outside the gene matches: 13. Germline values: CDR1 MDHEN, CDR2 SYDVKM. CDR3 sequence (DNA): TGTGCCAGCAGTTCGGTGACAGGGGGGATTGTTAGCTCCTACGAGCAGTACTTC. Translated: CASSSVTGGIVSSYEQYF.

Details on this clone: This same CDR3 is encoded by further DNA sequences in the sample. The chain combines TRBV9 with TRBJ2-1; D may match TRBD1 or TRBD2 (5 bases each). The CDR3 consists of 12 residues. V dropped 0 bases and J dropped 8 bases, with 6 bases sitting between them. CDR1 and CDR2 (germline): SGDLS, YYNGEE. For the CDR3, the DNA is TGTGCCAGCAGCGTAGGAGGGGATGAGCAGTTCTTC. Its translation: CASSVGGDEQFF.

This clone was observed a single time. The chain couples TRBV27 to TRBJ2-5, with D perhaps matching TRBD2 (6 bases). Per germline, CDR1 MNHEY and CDR2 SMNVEV (reference sequence). The CDR3 has 16 residues. Trimming stripped 1 base from V and 5 bases from J, with 17 bases between. The CDR3 DNA sequence: TGTGCCAGCAGTTTATTTCCCCCCGGGAGCGGGGAGACCCAGTACTTC. Residues: CASSLFPPGSGETQYF.

This clone was seen a single time. The chain has TRBV21-1 and TRBJ2-1; no DNA check was done on the table's D call, TRBD1. TRBV21-1 is designated a pseudogene. The CDR3 is 14 amino acids. The CDR3 region is CARIRSGKSSEQFF. CDR3 DNA: TGTGCCAGGATCAGGTCAGGGAAATCCAGTGAGCAGTTCTTC.

The rearrangement links TRBV5-1 to TRBJ2-1, with D maybe TRBD2 (6 bases). This CDR3 region has 15 residues. Germline CDR1 and CDR2: SGHRS and YFSETQ. The V end lost 4 bases, the J end lost 0 bases, and 11 bases lay between the germline ends. CDR3 in amino acids: CASSPDGSSYNEQFF. The CDR3 DNA is TGCGCCAGCAGCCCCGACGGGAGCTCCTACAATGAGCAGTTCTTC.

The chain recombines TRBV7-8 with TRBJ2-7; D remains unclear. Germline lookup yields CDR1 SGHVS and CDR2 FQNEAQ. This CDR3 contains 15 residues. V was trimmed by 4 bases and J by 2 bases, leaving 15 bases between them. The CDR3 DNA reads TGTGCCAGCAGCTCTCTGGCCGACACAGCCTACGAGCAGTACTTC. Translated: CASSSLADTAYEQYF.

The rearrangement uses TRBV7-9 and TRBJ2-4; D gene unclear. The CDR3 loop spans 14 amino acids. Trimming removed 0 bases from V and 5 bases from J, with 8 bases in between. CDR1 and CDR2 from the germline V gene are SEHNR and FQNEAQ (reference sequence). CDR3 nucleotide sequence: TGTGCCAGCAGCTTAGCGTGGGCAGAAAACATTCAGTACTTC. This codes for CASSLAWAENIQYF.

The rearrangement joins TRBV19 to TRBJ2-5; D remains unclear. The end of the DNA is better explained by TRBJ2-7, so the J call may be wrong. Germline loops: CDR1 LNHDA, CDR2 SQIVND (reference sequence). The CDR3 sequence is 13 residues long. CDR3: CASSIVLTYEQYF. The CDR3 region has the DNA TGTGCCAGTAGTATAGTCCTGACCTACGAGCAGTACTTC.

This chain uses TRBV9 with TRBJ1-1; D not certain. The V and J ends lost 3 bases and 2 bases respectively, with 5 bases between them. The CDR3 runs 12 residues. CDR1 and CDR2 from the germline V gene are SGDLS and YYNGEE. CDR3 loop: CASSATNTEAFF. Written as DNA, the CDR3 is TGTGCCAGCAGCGCGACTAACACTGAAGCTTTCTTT.

This chain links TRBV15 with TRBJ1-3; possibly TRBD1 for D (5 bases). V dropped 3 bases and J dropped 2 bases, with 14 bases sitting between them. Germline CDR1 reads LNHNV; CDR2 reads YYDKDF (reference sequence). The CDR3 sequence is 16 residues long. CDR3 nucleotides: TGTGCCACCAGCAGGGGCCCAGGGAACACTGGAAACACCATATATTTT. Protein: CATSRGPGNTGNTIYF.

The chain combines TRBV28 with TRBJ2-5; 12 bases are shared with TRBD2. V shed 2 bases, J shed 2 bases, and the junction held 3 bases outside the gene matches. Germline V gives CDR1 MDHEN, CDR2 SYDVKM. CDR3 length: 16 amino acids. Here the CDR3 DNA reads TGTGCCAGCAGTTTAATGACTAGCGGGAGTCAAGAGACCCAGTACTTC. Encoded protein: CASSLMTSGSQETQYF.

The rearrangement uses TRBV9 and TRBJ2-7, with D perhaps matching TRBD1 (7 bases). The germline V gene has CDR1 SGDLS and CDR2 YYNGEE. V was shortened by 3 bases and J by 5 bases, with 9 bases between the two germline ends. The CDR3 spans 12 residues. The chain's CDR3 is CASSAGGHEQYF. As DNA, the CDR3 is TGTGCCAGCAGCGCAGGGGGGCACGAGCAGTACTTC.

V and J are TRBV30 and TRBJ1-6; D gene unclear. V gave up 4 bases and J gave up 0 bases, with 10 bases separating them. The length of the CDR3 is 15 residues. CDR1 is GTSNPN and CDR2 is SVGIG in the germline V gene (reference sequence). Here the CDR3 DNA reads TGTGCCTGGACCCTGTACGGCTCCTATAATTCACCCCTCCACTTT. Amino acid sequence: CAWTLYGSYNSPLHF.

The sample holds one count of this clone. V usage is TRBV5-1 and J usage is TRBJ2-1; 7 bases align to TRBD1. The junction had 14 bases not matched to a gene; V was cut back by 4 bases and J by 10 bases. Per germline, CDR1 SGHRS and CDR2 YFSETQ. This CDR3 is built from 15 residues. CDR3 protein: CASSMTGRAVVEQFF. DNA of the CDR3: TGCGCCAGCAGCATGACAGGGAGAGCGGTCGTGGAGCAGTTCTTC.

CDR3 protein: CASRAGWGYQETQYF. The CDR3 nucleotides read TGTGCCAGCAGGGCGGGGTGGGGTTATCAAGAGACCCAGTACTTC. The chain carries TRBV28 and TRBJ2-5, with D perhaps TRBD2 (6 bases). V was trimmed by 6 bases and J by 2 bases, leaving 16 bases between them. The CDR3 is made up of 15 amino acids. Germline CDR1 MDHEN, CDR2 SYDVKM.

This chain uses TRBV7-6 with TRBJ1-4; D call uncertain. Trimming left V 2 bases short and J 0 bases short, with 4 bases between. In germline, CDR1 is SGHVS, CDR2 FNYEAQ. The CDR3 loop spans 14 amino acids. The CDR3 DNA sequence: TGTGCCAGCAGCTTACTCACAACTAATGAAAAACTGTTTTTT. The encoded protein is CASSLLTTNEKLFF.

The genes are TRBV5-1 and TRBJ1-2, with 8 bases lining up with TRBD1. The V segment lost 4 bases and the J segment 4 bases; nucleotides outside the gene matches: 9. Germline V gives CDR1 SGHRS, CDR2 YFSETQ. CDR3 length: 15 residues. The DNA of the CDR3 is TGCGCCAGCAGCAACACCGGGACAGGCTTCTATGGCTACACCTTC. This sequence encodes CASSNTGTGFYGYTF.

This chain links TRBV30 with TRBJ2-7; 7 bases match TRBD2. CDR3 length equals 14 residues. CDR1 is GTSNPN and CDR2 is SVGIG in the germline V gene (reference sequence). After removal of 4 bases from V and 2 bases from J, the junction contained 8 bases not matched to a gene. CDR3 bases: TGTGCCTGGAATCGCGGGAGTGTGGCCTACGAGCAGTACTTC. Translated, it gives CAWNRGSVAYEQYF.

The chain is built from TRBV19 and TRBJ2-7; TRBD1 might be the D (5 bases). Germline CDR1 and CDR2: LNHDA and SQIVND (reference sequence). This CDR3 is built from 15 residues. The V end lost 6 bases, the J end lost 2 bases, and 17 bases lay between the germline ends. The CDR3 loop is CASSSVAGKAYEQYF. In DNA, the CDR3 is TGTGCCAGTAGCTCGGTGGCAGGGAAAGCCTACGAGCAGTACTTC.

J is TRBJ2-2 and V is TRBV9; D remains ambiguous. V was cut by 8 bases and J by 2 bases, with 10 bases left in between. The CDR3 loop spans 13 amino acids. The germline V gene encodes CDR1 SGDLS and CDR2 YYNGEE. The CDR3: CASWSENTGELFF. The CDR3 region has the DNA TGTGCCAGTTGGTCTGAAAACACCGGGGAGCTGTTTTTT.

This chain joins TRBV10-2 and TRBJ2-7; TRBD2 aligns across 9 bases. The CDR3 sequence is 18 residues long. Germline V gene data show CDR1 as WSHSY and CDR2 as SAAADI. Trimming at V came to 0 bases and at J to 1 base, leaving 10 bases not matched to a gene. The CDR3 DNA follows: TGCGCCAGCAGTGAGTCGATTAATGCGGGAGGGGTATCCTACGAGCAGTACTTC. Translation gives CASSESINAGGVSYEQYF.

The chain has TRBV19 and TRBJ1-1; a possible D gene is TRBD1 (5 bases). With 8 bases removed from V and 7 bases from J, the gap between germline ends came to 14 bases. This CDR3 is built from 12 residues. Per germline, CDR1 LNHDA and CDR2 SQIVND (reference sequence). The CDR3 sequence: CASEGLQFEAFF. The CDR3 DNA reads TGTGCCAGTGAGGGACTTCAGTTTGAAGCTTTCTTT.

V and J are TRBV29-1 and TRBJ2-1, with 9 bases fitting TRBD2. CDR1 SQVTM and CDR2 ANQGSEA come from the germline V gene. The CDR3 totals 14 residues. Trimming cost V 7 bases and J 1 base; bases outside gene matches: 5. CDR3 in DNA: TGCAGCGCTACTCTAGCGGGATCCTACAATGAGCAGTTCTTC. This sequence encodes CSATLAGSYNEQFF.

V gene TRBV27 combines with J gene TRBJ2-1, with D possibly matching TRBD1 (5 bases). CDR3 length equals 13 residues. Germline assignment: CDR1 MNHEY and CDR2 SMNVEV (reference sequence). Trimming pared 5 bases from V and 4 bases from J, leaving 9 bases between. The CDR3 coding sequence is TGTGCCAGCAGTAGTGACAGTTACAATGAGCAGTTCTTC. This sequence encodes CASSSDSYNEQFF.

The chain carries TRBV19 and TRBJ2-5; D unresolved. This CDR3 is 14 amino acids long. Per germline, CDR1 LNHDA and CDR2 SQIVND (reference sequence). The V end was cut by 5 bases, the J end by 0 bases, with 10 bases between. CDR3 in DNA: TGTGCCAGTAGTCCCAACATGTACCAAGAGACCCAGTACTTC. This encodes CASSPNMYQETQYF.

The V and J genes are TRBV28 and TRBJ1-5; no definite D call. The V gene lost 6 bases and the J gene lost 5 bases, with 8 bases spanning the gap. The germline V gene encodes CDR1 MDHEN and CDR2 SYDVKM. There are 12 residues in the CDR3. CDR3: CASSWYHQPQHF. The CDR3 region has the DNA TGTGCCAGCAGCTGGTACCATCAGCCCCAGCATTTT.

This clone was seen a single time. J is TRBJ1-1 and V is TRBV9; TRBD1 agrees at 7 bases. From germline, CDR1 is SGDLS and CDR2 YYNGEE. CDR3 length: 13 amino acids. J was trimmed by 8 bases and V by 3 bases; bases with no gene match: 7. The CDR3 DNA is TGTGCCAGCAGCGGGGAAGGACAGGCCGAAGCTTTCTTT. It yields the protein CASSGEGQAEAFF.

The CDR3 region is CASTKSIPQEPQHF. CDR3 sequence (DNA): TGCGCCAGCACAAAATCTATCCCACAAGAGCCCCAGCATTTT. The chain links TRBV10-1 to TRBJ1-5, with D unclear. The CDR3 covers 14 residues. Germline assignment: CDR1 WNHNN and CDR2 SYGVQD (reference sequence). Between the trimmed V and J ends, which lost 7 bases and 8 bases, there was a span of 18 bases.

V usage is TRBV6-5 and J usage is TRBJ1-1; no firm D call. Trimming took 2 bases from V and 3 from J, leaving 13 bases between them. This CDR3 has 15 residues. The germline V gene has CDR1 MNHEY and CDR2 SVGAGI. CDR3 protein: CASSYQRPVDTEAFF. CDR3 sequence (DNA): TGTGCCAGCAGTTACCAGAGGCCGGTGGACACTGAAGCTTTCTTT.

The chain carries TRBV6-1 and TRBJ1-3; D is undetermined. Germline V CDR1 and CDR2: MNHNS, SASEGT. The V end lost 3 bases, the J end lost 6 bases, and 15 bases lay between the germline ends. The CDR3 covers 15 residues. The CDR3 spells CASSDLRGIANTIYF. The CDR3 DNA is TGTGCCAGCAGTGATCTTCGGGGAATTGCAAACACCATATATTTT.

This chain connects TRBV28 to TRBJ2-7; D might be TRBD1 or TRBD2, each matching 5 bases. This CDR3 spans 12 amino acids. The ends were cut back, 1 base at V and 5 bases at J, with 6 bases in the middle. Germline values: CDR1 MDHEN, CDR2 SYDVKM. For the CDR3, the DNA is TGTGCCAGCAGTTTATCGGGGCACGAGCAGTACTTC. Its translation is CASSLSGHEQYF.

This chain connects TRBV28 to TRBJ2-7; 7 positions match TRBD1. The germline V gene encodes CDR1 MDHEN and CDR2 SYDVKM. The CDR3 is 14 amino acids. V shed 5 bases, J shed 3 bases, and the junction held 7 bases outside the gene matches. This chain's CDR3 is CASSPPGQFYEQYF. As DNA, the CDR3 is TGTGCCAGCAGTCCCCCGGGACAGTTCTACGAGCAGTACTTC.